This T cell receptor (beta chain) was captured in a study of T cell clonality in common variable immunodeficiency. To note about this clone: The antigen remains undetermined.

The assay was immunoSEQ multiplex PCR, and TCRdb's table has in-frame clones only and misses some. The repertoire consists of around 45,000 clones, none detected only once. Overall study results and limits: Repertoire-complication correlations in CVID were limited by patient heterogeneity.

This receptor was obtained from a person aged 18-70 years in good health. Sequenced: peripheral blood mononuclear cells.

This CDR3 is CASSSTGNDYTF. Incomplete CDR3 DNA: TGTGCCAGCAGCTCGACAGGGAACGAC. This chain uses TRBV7-9 with TRBJ1-2; 7 bases are a match to TRBD1. With the read ending 3 residues before the CDR3 end, the germline J gene is used to fill in that end. Germline V gene data show CDR1 as SEHNR and CDR2 as FQNEAQ (reference sequence). The CDR3 contains 12 residues.